This T cell receptor beta chain was documented in a study of Graves' ophthalmopathy and Graves' hyperthyroidism. For the study at large: Hyperthyroidism was considered stable when no ophthalmopathy appeared within 18 months of follow-up.

RNA transcripts served as template for amplifying TCR beta CDR3 sequences. An opening RT-PCR round employed HTBI primers and preceded a second-round multiplex PCR. TCRdb called the multiplex PCR reads again in MiXCR, with one record for every CDR3 protein. This table has over a million distinct CDR3 sequences, about two fifths appearing once. The hyperthyroidism patients, aged 18 to 65, had been newly diagnosed, with under 2 months' duration. V dropped 9 bases and J dropped 6; count of bases not matched to a gene: 8. There are 13 residues in the CDR3. Germline loops: CDR1 SNHLY, CDR2 FYNNEI. The source of this sequence is an adult man with Graves' hyperthyroidism. The gene calls are TRBV2 and TRBJ1-2, with 9 nucleotides matching TRBD1. Sequenced material: peripheral blood or thyroid tissue (not recorded which). In nucleotides, the CDR3 is TGTGCCAGTGACGGACAGGGGCTTAATGGCTACACCTTC. It is translated as CASDGQGLNGYTF.